The sequence of this T cell receptor beta chain was determined in a study of blood T cell repertoires in COVID-19 (TCRdb year 2020). Background for the entire study: Samples covering the acute and convalescent phases of COVID-19 were provided by collaborators in the United States, Italy and Spain. The prospective study material was composed of cDNA or gDNA derived from T cells, B-cell-depleted T cells, or PBMCs. The dataset comprised deeply sampled blood TCRbeta repertoires from subjects exposed to, actively infected with, or recovered from COVID-19. The repertoires were released in a freely available public database intended as a resource for research on the immune response to SARS-CoV-2. Samples were obtained from the ongoing ImmuneRACE study (first 160 participants) and from about 1,300 subjects provided by 6 global collaborators. The sample metadata nearly always contained a de-identified subject ID, COVID-19 status, age in years and sex. Where available, HLA class I and class II types were obtained from metadata supplied by the sample provider rather than from assay-based typing. The full study reports these points: The quantity of clinical and demographic metadata differed by source and by participant and was supplied without curation.

The immunoSEQ Assay, a bias-controlled multiplex PCR, was used to amplify TCRbeta CDR3 regions from genomic DNA. In the source study's methods: Nucleated cell counts per sample were estimated from amplification of reference gene primers within the assay. Sequence reads were collapsed and filtered to measure the absolute abundance of every unique TCRbeta CDR3 rearrangement. For each sample, productive Simpson clonality was calculated by taking the square root of Simpson's diversity index across productive rearrangements. TCRdb obtained this table from immuneACCESS and retained in-frame rearrangements with V and J assigned. These tables miss some clones; where compared with another copy, unresolved V genes account for less than half of the shortfall, and the remainder is unexplained. That table supplies the V and J calls and clone size; D and trimming were determined from the DNA. This sample is represented by nearly 110,000 clones; about 89% of them were singletons. The top ten hold 1% to 1.5% of the sample.

The collaborating institutions used their own protocols to collect whole blood in K2EDTA tubes. For TCRbeta analysis, collaborators shipped samples as frozen whole blood, isolated PBMCs, or DNA extracted from either of those sample types. Its CDR3 holds 13 amino acids, cysteine through phenylalanine. Of all the DNA, just the CDR3 is kept, 39 bases in frame from base 1. V and J are trimmed by 4 bases and 10 bases, and the gene matches miss 9 bases of the junction. The germline V gene gives CDR1 as SGHTA and CDR2 as FQGTGA. Of note for this clone: Its specific antigen is unknown. No base quality values were provided; no much bigger clone lies one nucleotide off.

This TCR was sampled from a woman between 25 and 40 years old with acute or convalescent COVID-19. The sequenced material came from peripheral blood. The chain is assembled from TRBV7-3 and TRBJ2-5; TRBD2 lines up with 7 middle nucleotides. The CDR3 in this case is CASSSQAGEVQYF. The nucleotides are TGTGCCAGCAGCTCCCAGGCGGGGGAGGTCCAGTACTTC. This CDR3, with the reference TRBV7-3 and TRBJ2-5 proteins standing in past its ends, gives the full variable domain GAGVSQTPSNKVTEKGKYVELRCDPISGHTALYWYRQSLGQGPEFLIYFQGTGAADDSGLPNDRFFAVRPEGSVSTLKIQRTERGDSAVYLCASSSQAGEVQYFGPGTRLLVL.